One sample yielded the 32 T cell receptor beta chains listed below, sequenced in a study of T cell repertoires in cytomegalovirus infection (dated 2019 in TCRdb). The instrument given in TCRdb is Illumina HiSeq 1500. TCRdb trimmed the raw reads at Q25, called clones with MiXCR and kept productive beta chains. Each record represents a unique CDR3 protein, reported with the most common genes and DNA among its rows. This sample comprises about a million distinct CDR3 sequences, about a third of them detected only once. The ten largest clones capture 13% of the sample. The sample's treatment or condition label is to be understood as: in vitro stimulation with specific CMV peptide epitopes to enrich CMV-specific T cells. These TCRs' antigens remain unknown. Sequencing used cultured CD8+ T cells from PBMCs, obtained from culture after CMV antigen stimulation. These receptors were taken from a human donor in good health (CMV status not recorded). Some clones in this sample may be carry-over from other donors' samples.

This clonotype was seen ten or more times. The gene calls are TRBV20-1 and TRBJ2-4; D is ambiguous. CDR3 size: 14 residues. Trimming removed 3 bases from V and 0 bases from J, with 9 bases in between. CDR1 DFQATT and CDR2 SNEGSKA come from the germline V gene (reference sequence). The CDR3 DNA follows: TGCAGTGCTAGTGTTCCGGTAGCCAAAAACATTCAGTACTTC. Its protein product is CSASVPVAKNIQYF.

The table lists this clonotype with a few counts. The V gene is TRBV6-5, the J gene TRBJ2-5; D might be TRBD1 (6 bases). This CDR3 contains 14 residues. Trimming removed 5 bases from V and 5 bases from J, with 15 bases in between. Germline V gives CDR1 MNHEY, CDR2 SVGAGI. The CDR3 DNA follows: TGTGCCAGCAGTCTACAGGGTGGTCTGGAGACCCAGTACTTC. It specifies CASSLQGGLETQYF.

The sample holds many counts of this clonotype. The chain uses TRBV12-3 or TRBV12-4 and TRBJ1-5; possibly TRBD1 for D (6 bases). The CDR3 sequence is 14 residues long. V was cut by 5 bases and J by 5 bases, with 13 bases left in between. CDR3 sequence (DNA): TGTGCCAGCAGTCAGACAGGTCCTGATCAGCCCCAGCATTTT. Protein: CASSQTGPDQPQHF.

The chain recombines TRBV29-1 with TRBJ1-4; D is undetermined. With 5 bases removed from V and 8 bases from J, the gap between germline ends came to 12 bases. The CDR3 totals 12 residues. CDR1 is SQVTM and CDR2 is ANQGSEA in the germline V gene. CDR3 DNA sequence: TGCAGCGTTCGGGATTACGGGGAAAAACTGTTTTTT. Translated, it gives CSVRDYGEKLFF. The full variable domain, rest sourced from reference TRBV29-1 and TRBJ1-4, is SAVISQKPSRDICQRGTSLTIQCQVDSQVTMMFWYRQQPGQSLTLIATANQGSEATYESGFVIDKFPISRPNLTFSTLTVSNMSPEDSSIYLCSVRDYGEKLFFGSGTQLSVL.

This clonotype was seen at least ten times. The chain combines TRBV12-3 or TRBV12-4 with TRBJ2-1; 9 bases align to TRBD1. The CDR3 covers 15 residues. The junction had 5 bases not matched to a gene; V was cut back by 5 bases and J by 3 bases. The CDR3 loop is CASSPGTGFYNEQFF. CDR3 sequence (DNA): TGTGCCAGCAGTCCCGGGACAGGGTTCTACAATGAGCAGTTCTTC.

The V call is TRBV6-5, the J call TRBJ2-5; D possibly corresponds to TRBD1 (5 bases). The germline V gene encodes CDR1 MNHEY and CDR2 SVGAGI. The V gene lost 2 bases and the J gene lost 1 base, with 8 bases spanning the gap. The CDR3 is made up of 14 amino acids. The CDR3 region has the DNA TGTGCCAGCAGTTACGCGACAGCCCAAGAGACCCAGTACTTC. Protein product: CASSYATAQETQYF.

The chain joins TRBV7-9 to TRBJ2-5; D perhaps matches TRBD2 (6 bases). CDR3 length equals 16 residues. The germline gives CDR1 SEHNR, CDR2 FQNEAQ (reference sequence). V lost 5 bases, J lost 0 bases, and 16 bases lay in between. The CDR3, as DNA: TGTGCCAGCAGCGGGAGACTAGGTGAAAACCAAGAGACCCAGTACTTC. This codes for CASSGRLGENQETQYF.

The chain uses TRBV11-2 and TRBJ2-7; 8 nucleotides match TRBD1. The CDR3 length is 13 residues. Germline CDR1 SGHAT, CDR2 FQNNGV. V lost 3 bases to trimming and J lost 12 bases; unmatched junction nucleotides: 10. The DNA for the CDR3 is TGTGCCAGCAGCTTGGACAGGGCCCAAGGATTGTACGTC. Encoded protein: CASSLDRAQGLYV.

The CDR3 sequence: CASSYDRETQYF. The DNA of the CDR3 is TGTGCCAGCAGTTACGACCGGGAGACCCAGTACTTC. The V call is TRBV6-2 or TRBV6-3, the J call TRBJ2-5; D unresolved. This CDR3 spans 12 amino acids. The germline gives CDR1 MNHEY, CDR2 SVGEGT. V dropped 2 bases and J dropped 5 bases, with 6 bases sitting between them.

The table lists this clonotype with a few counts. The CDR3 coding sequence is TGTGCCAGCAGCTTCCGACTAGAGCTTAATACTAAAGAGACCCAGTACTTC. This gives the protein CASSFRLELNTKETQYF. This sequence joins TRBV7-2 and TRBJ2-5, with D perhaps matching TRBD2 (6 bases). The V gene's germline CDR1 is SGHTA and CDR2 FQGNSA. Trimming left V 3 bases short and J 3 bases short, with 20 bases between. This CDR3 has 17 residues.

This clonotype was recorded once. The chain is built from TRBV5-4 and TRBJ2-1; 10 nucleotides line up with TRBD2. V lost 0 bases, J lost 6 bases, and 6 bases stayed unmatched. Germline V gene data show CDR1 as SGHNT and CDR2 as YYREEE (reference sequence). This CDR3 has 16 residues. DNA for the CDR3: TGTGCCAGCAGCTTGGCCTTGGAGCGGGGGGGCAATGAGCAGTTCTTC. It yields the protein CASSLALERGGNEQFF.

Only a few counts were recorded for this clonotype. The chain has TRBV19 and TRBJ2-7, with D perhaps TRBD1 or TRBD2 (6 bases each). Trimming stripped 0 bases from V and 0 bases from J, with 15 bases between. CDR3 length: 17 amino acids. Germline lookup yields CDR1 LNHDA and CDR2 SQIVND (reference sequence). CDR3 in amino acids: CASSIEGGTFYSYEQYV. CDR3 bases: TGTGCCAGTAGTATAGAAGGGGGGACTTTTTACTCCTACGAGCAGTACGTC.

The chain links TRBV19 to TRBJ1-2, with TRBD1 matching 8 bases. This CDR3 is 14 amino acids long. The germline gives CDR1 LNHDA, CDR2 SQIVND (reference sequence). Germline trimming cut 6 bases from V and 2 bases from J; bases unmatched to any gene: 5. The DNA for the CDR3 is TGTGCCAGTAGCGCAGGGGGCTCGAACTATGGCTACACCTTC. Encoded protein: CASSAGGSNYGYTF. The full variable domain, completed using reference TRBV19 and TRBJ1-2, is DGGITQSPKYLFRKEGQNVTLSCEQNLNHDAMYWYRQDPGQGLRLIYYSQIVNDFQKGDIAEGYSVSREKKESFPLTVTSAQKNPTAFYLCASSAGGSNYGYTFGSGTRLTVV.

The gene calls are TRBV19 and TRBJ2-7; D ambiguous. The CDR3 length is 13 residues. Deletions cut 4 bases from V and 7 bases from J, with 14 bases between. CDR1 LNHDA and CDR2 SQIVND come from the germline V gene (reference sequence). CDR3: CASSNGPRWEQYF. The CDR3 coding sequence is TGTGCCAGTAGTAACGGGCCCCGGTGGGAGCAGTACTTC.

This clonotype was counted at least ten times. The chain couples TRBV7-2 to TRBJ1-4; D is ambiguous. The CDR3 length is 13 residues. Germline values: CDR1 SGHTA, CDR2 FQGNSA. Trimming pared 2 bases from V and 4 bases from J, leaving 5 bases between. DNA of the CDR3: TGTGCCAGCAGCTTACACGATAATGAAAAACTGTTTTTT. Protein sequence: CASSLHDNEKLFF. Full variable domain (outside the CDR3, taken from reference TRBV7-2 and TRBJ1-4): GAGVSQSPSNKVTEKGKDVELRCDPISGHTALYWYRQSLGQGLEFLIYFQGNSAPDKSGLPSDRFSAERTGGSVSTLTIQRTQQEDSAVYLCASSLHDNEKLFFGSGTQLSVL.

The chain recombines TRBV2 with TRBJ2-7, with TRBD1 matching 10 bases. Germline CDR1 SNHLY, CDR2 FYNNEI. The length of the CDR3 is 14 residues. V was pared by 7 bases and J by 2 bases, with 5 bases of the junction left unmatched. CDR3 sequence reads: CASTGTGEAYEQYF. DNA of the CDR3: TGTGCCAGCACCGGGACAGGGGAGGCCTACGAGCAGTACTTC.

The chain employs TRBV25-1 and TRBJ1-2; D unresolved. Trimming removed 5 bases from V and 10 bases from J, with 11 bases in between. The CDR3 spans 11 residues. Germline V gene data show CDR1 as MGHDK and CDR2 as SYGVNS. This CDR3 is CASSTGGVYTF. The CDR3 DNA follows: TGTGCCAGCAGTACTGGAGGTGTCTACACCTTC.

This clonotype has a count of ten or more. The chain carries TRBV7-3 and TRBJ2-3, with D maybe TRBD2 (6 bases). Germline values: CDR1 SGHTA, CDR2 FQGTGA. V was shortened by 1 base and J by 0 bases, with 8 bases between the two germline ends. The CDR3 loop spans 15 amino acids. The DNA for the CDR3 is TGTGCCAGCAGCTTAATTGGGACTAGCACAGATACGCAGTATTTT. It is translated as CASSLIGTSTDTQYF.

Remarks on this clonotype: Because it lacks the conserved phenylalanine or tryptophan at the end, this CDR3 is likely a read error. This chain uses TRBV7-3 with TRBJ2-3, with 8 positions matching TRBD2. CDR3 length: 13 residues. Germline lookup yields CDR1 SGHTA and CDR2 FQGTGA. V lost 1 base, J lost 6 bases, and 0 bases stayed unmatched. The CDR3 DNA reads TGTGCCAGCAGCTTAAGACTAGCGGATACGCAGTATCTT. Protein: CASSLRLADTQYL.

The chain uses TRBV19 and TRBJ2-1; D perhaps matches TRBD2 (6 bases). Deletions cut 3 bases from V and 6 bases from J, with 9 bases between. The CDR3 has 13 amino acids. The germline V gene has CDR1 LNHDA and CDR2 SQIVND (reference sequence). Written as DNA, the CDR3 is TGTGCCAGTAGTATGGAGGGGTTCAATGAGCAGTTCTTC. Protein: CASSMEGFNEQFF.

This clonotype was counted between two and nine times. J is TRBJ2-3 and V is TRBV12-3 or TRBV12-4; weak D call: TRBD1 (6 bases). The CDR3 spans 15 residues. With 8 bases removed from V and 0 bases from J, the gap between germline ends came to 15 bases. CDR3 sequence reads: CASLFPGASTDTQYF. The CDR3 nucleotides are TGTGCCAGCCTCTTCCCAGGGGCTAGCACAGATACGCAGTATTTT.

This clonotype was observed a handful of times. This chain connects TRBV13 to TRBJ2-3; TRBD2 aligns across 7 bases. After removal of 0 bases from V and 2 bases from J, the junction contained 11 bases not matched to a gene. Germline V gene data show CDR1 as PRHDT and CDR2 as FYEKMQ (reference sequence). This CDR3 contains 18 residues. CDR3 DNA: TGTGCCAGCAGCTTAGGCCTTAGCGGGCGCACGATCACAGATACGCAGTATTTT. Protein product: CASSLGLSGRTITDTQYF.

This clonotype was observed a few times. The chain has TRBV3-1 and TRBJ1-1; D is unclear. Per the germline V gene, CDR1 is LGHDT and CDR2 is YNNKEL (reference sequence). The germline V and J ends were trimmed by 0 bases and 0 bases, with 11 bases remaining between them. This CDR3 comprises 16 residues. The CDR3 DNA reads as TGTGCCAGCAGCCAAGAAGGAGGGAATTTGAACACTGAAGCTTTCTTT. Translated: CASSQEGGNLNTEAFF.

A few counts support this clonotype. J is TRBJ1-1 and V is TRBV10-2; D gene unclear. Germline V gene sequence: CDR1 WSHSY, CDR2 SAAADI. The V end lost 5 bases, the J end lost 4 bases, and 14 bases lay between the germline ends. This CDR3 has 14 residues. CDR3 protein: CASSITWASTEAFF. The CDR3 DNA reads as TGCGCCAGCAGTATAACTTGGGCGAGCACTGAAGCTTTCTTT.

The chain joins TRBV7-6 to TRBJ1-4; the D gene is possibly TRBD1 (5 bases). Germline V gives CDR1 SGHVS, CDR2 FNYEAQ. The CDR3 consists of 13 residues. V was shortened by 5 bases and J by 8 bases, with 12 bases between the two germline ends. CDR3 nucleotides: TGTGCCAGCAGCGAAGGGGCGCGAGAAAAACTGTTTTTT. This sequence encodes CASSEGAREKLFF. Complete variable domain (other parts from reference TRBV7-6 and TRBJ1-4): GAGVSQSPRYKVTKRGQDVALRCDPISGHVSLYWYRQALGQGPEFLTYFNYEAQQDKSGLPNDRFSAERPEGSISTLTIQRTEQRDSAMYRCASSEGAREKLFFGSGTQLSVL.

This clonotype was detected a few times. The chain employs TRBV25-1 and TRBJ1-4; no reliable D call. Trimming shortened V by 6 bases and J by 11 bases, and 13 bases separated the two germline ends. The germline V gene has CDR1 MGHDK and CDR2 SYGVNS. CDR3 size: 12 residues. The CDR3 bases are TGTGCCAGCAGACCGGGAAGTGAGAAACTGTTTTTT. This codes for CASRPGSEKLFF.

This clonotype has only a few counts. V and J are TRBV27 and TRBJ1-2, with D tentatively TRBD1 (5 bases). The CDR3 has 17 residues. Germline V lookup: CDR1 MNHEY, CDR2 SMNVEV (reference sequence). Trimming shortened V by 0 bases and J by 6 bases, and 20 bases separated the two germline ends. DNA for the CDR3: TGTGCCAGCAGTTTATCGAGCTACGGGCAGGGTGTGAATGGCTACACCTTC. Its protein is CASSLSSYGQGVNGYTF.

J is TRBJ2-2 and V is TRBV6-5, with D uncertain. The length of the CDR3 is 14 residues. Trimming left V 2 bases short and J 6 bases short, with 10 bases between. Per germline, CDR1 MNHEY and CDR2 SVGAGI. CDR3 nucleotide sequence: TGTGCCAGCAGTTACCGGTCCAAGGCCGGGGAGCTGTTTTTT. Protein: CASSYRSKAGELFF.

This clonotype was observed a few times. This sequence joins TRBV19 and TRBJ1-6, with TRBD1 as a possible D gene (5 bases). Trimming removed 3 bases at V and 6 bases at J, with 12 bases between. There are 15 residues in the CDR3. From germline, CDR1 is LNHDA and CDR2 SQIVND (reference sequence). Here the CDR3 reads CASSIGTGGNSPLHF. For the CDR3, the DNA is TGTGCCAGTAGTATCGGGACCGGGGGTAATTCACCCCTCCACTTT. The entire variable domain, with the rest obtained from reference TRBV19 and TRBJ1-6, is as follows: DGGITQSPKYLFRKEGQNVTLSCEQNLNHDAMYWYRQDPGQGLRLIYYSQIVNDFQKGDIAEGYSVSREKKESFPLTVTSAQKNPTAFYLCASSIGTGGNSPLHFGNGTRLTVT.

The rearrangement uses TRBV29-1 and TRBJ1-1; TRBD1 is a possible D gene (5 bases). Trimming took 1 base from V and 4 from J, leaving 10 bases between them. Germline CDR1 reads SQVTM; CDR2 reads ANQGSEA. CDR3 length equals 13 residues. The CDR3 is CSVEGKGATEAFF. The CDR3, as DNA: TGCAGCGTTGAAGGAAAAGGGGCCACTGAAGCTTTCTTT.

This clonotype was found a few times. V usage is TRBV2 and J usage is TRBJ2-2; 8 positions match TRBD1. The germline V gene has CDR1 SNHLY and CDR2 FYNNEI. CDR3 length equals 16 residues. V was pared by 1 base and J by 5 bases, with 6 bases of the junction left unmatched. The CDR3 region has the DNA TGTGCCAGCAGTGAAGGGACAGGGATGAAAACCGGGGAGCTGTTTTTT. Its translation is CASSEGTGMKTGELFF. The variable domain in full, completed from reference TRBV2 and TRBJ2-2, reads EPEVTQTPSHQVTQMGQEVILRCVPISNHLYFYWYRQILGQKVEFLVSFYNNEISEKSEIFDDQFSVERPDGSNFTLKIRSTKLEDSAMYFCASSEGTGMKTGELFFGEGSRLTVL.

The chain is built from TRBV15 and TRBJ2-3; possible D gene TRBD2, 6 bases. The CDR3 spans 15 residues. The germline V gene encodes CDR1 LNHNV and CDR2 YYDKDF (reference sequence). V lost 1 base to trimming and J lost 0 bases, with 8 bases between them. CDR3 sequence reads: CATSRVGTSTDTQYF. DNA for the CDR3: TGTGCCACCAGCAGAGTTGGGACTAGCACAGATACGCAGTATTTT.